These 13 T cell receptor beta chains were all obtained from the same sample, sequenced in a study of read filtering for tumor transcriptome and immune sequencing. From roughly 0.4 ug of RNA, a library with molecular barcoded alpha/delta and beta/gamma adaptors was made. TCRdb re-derived calls from the reads in MiXCR, one entry per CDR3 protein. This table holds 48,000 or so distinct CDR3 sequences, roughly 19% found once. Sequencing was done on a sample of a population of CD138-negative cells sorted from bone marrow. The origin of the receptors is a donor older than 35 with multiple myeloma.

Ten or more counts support this clonotype. V usage is TRBV25-1 and J usage is TRBJ1-1, with D tentatively TRBD1 (6 bases). V was cut by 7 bases and J by 8 bases, with 17 bases left in between. This CDR3 has 13 amino acids. Looked up from germline, CDR1 is MGHDK and CDR2 is SYGVNS. DNA of the CDR3: TGTGCCAGCATCGGGACACTCAGGGGAGAAGCTTTCTTT. Translation: CASIGTLRGEAFF.

This chain joins TRBV5-5 and TRBJ2-1; 8 bases are a match to TRBD1. The germline V gene has CDR1 SGHKS and CDR2 YYEKEE (reference sequence). There are 13 residues in the CDR3. V lost 7 bases, J lost 9 bases, and 9 bases stayed unmatched. The CDR3 coding sequence is TGTGCCAGCGAGGACAGGGAAAACGGTGAGCAGTTCTTC. Translating gives CASEDRENGEQFF.

At least ten counts were recorded for this clonotype. The CDR3 reads CASSLARGDRGAFF. As DNA, the CDR3 is TGTGCCAGCAGCTTAGCAAGGGGGGACAGGGGAGCTTTCTTT. This rearrangement joins TRBV7-2 to TRBJ1-1; 10 nucleotides agree with TRBD1. The J segment lost 10 bases and the V segment lost 0 bases, leaving 5 bases of the junction unmatched. The CDR3 sequence is 14 residues long. Germline CDR1 SGHTA, CDR2 FQGNSA.

Concerning this clonotype itself: A read error is possible here, since a much larger clone lies one base away. The chain has TRBV7-3 and TRBJ2-2, with TRBD1 matching 7 bases. V shed 4 bases and J 9 bases; nucleotides not matched to a gene: 8. This CDR3 spans 14 amino acids. Germline CDR1 and CDR2: SGHTA and FQGTGA. The CDR3 DNA reads TGTGCCAGCAGCTCTAACAGGGGAACCAGGGAGCTGTTTTTT. This gives the protein CASSSNRGTRELFF.

This clonotype was seen repeatedly, ten times or more. The chain has TRBV7-9 and TRBJ2-2, with 8 bases that match TRBD1. Looked up from germline, CDR1 is SEHNR and CDR2 is FQNEAQ (reference sequence). The CDR3 extends over 18 amino acids. With 1 base clipped from V and 0 bases from J, the junction kept 7 bases outside the gene matches. The CDR3 coding sequence is TGTGCCAGCAGCTTAGAGCCAGGACAGGGTGCGAACACCGGGGAGCTGTTTTTT. Translated, it gives CASSLEPGQGANTGELFF.

In its sample, this clonotype is medium-sized. The chain recombines TRBV20-1 with TRBJ2-1; maybe TRBD1 (5 bases). V was clipped by 4 bases and J by 8 bases, with 15 bases between them. This CDR3 has 13 amino acids. Germline CDR1 and CDR2: DFQATT and SNEGSKA (reference sequence). CDR3 coding DNA: TGCAGTGCTATCTCCTTAGGGGCAGATGAGCAGTTCTTC. It specifies CSAISLGADEQFF.

Comment on this clonotype: This may be a read error, as it is one base from a much larger clone. The rearrangement uses TRBV12-3 or TRBV12-4 and TRBJ1-1; no definite D call. The CDR3 spans 11 residues. Trimming stripped 2 bases from V and 10 bases from J, with 8 bases between. The CDR3 loop is CASSLSGAAFF. The DNA of the CDR3 is TGTGCCAGCAGTTTATCTGGAGCAGCTTTCTTT.

In this sample, this clonotype turned up many times. The CDR3 region is CASSSGPGLDTQYF. As DNA, the CDR3 is TGCGCCAGCAGCTCAGGACCGGGGTTGGATACGCAGTATTTT. The V gene is TRBV5-1, the J gene TRBJ2-3, with a possible D match to TRBD2 (5 bases). Trimming pared 3 bases from V and 6 bases from J, leaving 14 bases between. Germline V gene data show CDR1 as SGHRS and CDR2 as YFSETQ. CDR3 length equals 14 residues.

Ten or more counts support this clonotype. This chain joins TRBV18 and TRBJ1-1, with 8 bases fitting TRBD1. The germline CDR1 and CDR2 sequences are KGHSH and LQKENI. The length of the CDR3 is 14 residues. The junction had 6 bases not matched to a gene; V was cut back by 5 bases and J by 4 bases. Here the CDR3 reads CASSEYRGATEAFF. The CDR3 DNA is TGTGCCAGCTCAGAGTACAGGGGGGCCACTGAAGCTTTCTTT.

As to this clonotype: One base separates it from a far larger clone, so it is likely a read error. This chain uses TRBV11-3 with TRBJ2-1; 7 nucleotides agree with TRBD1. Germline CDR1 and CDR2: SGHNT and YENEEA. The junction had 13 bases not matched to a gene; V was cut back by 4 bases and J by 13 bases. The CDR3 has 14 residues. The CDR3 region is CASSSYRGAATQFF. Here the CDR3 DNA reads TGTGCCAGCAGCTCCTACAGGGGCGCTGCGACCCAGTTCTTC.

This clonotype was seen ten or more times. CDR3: CASSGTSGSTNEQFF. DNA of the CDR3: TGTGCCAGCAGCGGGACTAGCGGGAGTACTAATGAGCAGTTCTTC. The chain joins TRBV2 to TRBJ2-1; TRBD2 matches 14 bases. After removal of 6 bases from V and 7 bases from J, the junction contained 5 bases not matched to a gene. Germline V lookup: CDR1 SNHLY, CDR2 FYNNEI. The CDR3 spans 15 residues.

Ten or more counts support this clonotype. The rearrangement uses TRBV19 and TRBJ2-1, with D perhaps assigned TRBD1 or TRBD2 (5 bases each). Trimming left V 5 bases short and J 6 bases short, with 20 bases between. Germline V gene data show CDR1 as LNHDA and CDR2 as SQIVND (reference sequence). The CDR3 is made up of 16 amino acids. In nucleotides, the CDR3 is TGTGCCAGTAGTGTCGAATGGGGGAGACGTACCAATGAGCAGTTCTTC. Encoded protein: CASSVEWGRRTNEQFF.

This clonotype has ten or more counts. This chain connects TRBV7-9 to TRBJ1-5; D is ambiguous. V was clipped by 1 base and J by 2 bases, with 9 bases between them. Per the germline V gene, CDR1 is SEHNR and CDR2 is FQNEAQ (reference sequence). CDR3 length equals 15 residues. In DNA, the CDR3 is TGTGCCAGCAGCTTAGGAGGAGTCGGCAATCAGCCCCAGCATTTT. Protein product: CASSLGGVGNQPQHF.